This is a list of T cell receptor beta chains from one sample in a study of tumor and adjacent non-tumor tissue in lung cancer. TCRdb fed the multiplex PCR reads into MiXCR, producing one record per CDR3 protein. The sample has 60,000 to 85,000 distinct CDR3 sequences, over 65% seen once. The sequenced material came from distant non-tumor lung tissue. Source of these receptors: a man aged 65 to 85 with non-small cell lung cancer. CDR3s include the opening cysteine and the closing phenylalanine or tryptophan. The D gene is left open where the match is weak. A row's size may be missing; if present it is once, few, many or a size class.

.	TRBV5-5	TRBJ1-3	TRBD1	TGCGCCAGCAGCTGGGACAGGGGGCGCGGGTATGGAAACACCATATATTTT	CASSWDRGRGYGNTIYF
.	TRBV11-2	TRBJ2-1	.	TGTGCCAGCAGCTCGATCCTGGGGGGTGGGACATACGATGAGCAGTTCTTC	CASSSILGGGTYDEQFF
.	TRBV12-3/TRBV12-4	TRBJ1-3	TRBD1	TGTGTCAGCGGTCGTCCCGGGACAGGGATCGGCTCTGGAAGCACCATATATTTT	CVSGRPGTGIGSGSTIYF
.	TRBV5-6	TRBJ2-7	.	TGTGCCAGCAGCTACGTTGTCCGGTGCAGGACCTACGAGCGGTACTTC	CASSYVVRCRTYERYF
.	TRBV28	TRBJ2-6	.	TGTGCCAGTAGTTCTCTCAGGGGCTCTGAGGCCAACGTCCTGAGTTTC	CASSSLRGSEANVLSF
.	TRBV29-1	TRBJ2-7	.	TGCAGCGTTGAGTCGCCGAACGAGCAGTACTTC	CSVESPNEQYF
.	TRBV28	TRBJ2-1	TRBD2	TGTGCCAGCGGTAGTAGCGGGATCGACAATGAGCAGTTCTTC	CASGSSGIDNEQFF
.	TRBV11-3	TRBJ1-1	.	TGTGCTAGCATCTTCTGGAACAGAACCATGATCACTGGAGCTTTCTTT	CASIFWNRTMITGAFF
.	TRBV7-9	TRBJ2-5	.	TGTGCCAGCAGCTTCCTCCGGGAATACCAAGAGACCCAGTACTTC	CASSFLREYQETQYF
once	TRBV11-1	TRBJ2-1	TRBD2	TGTGCCAGCTTAGCGGGGGCCTACAATGAGCAGTTCTTC	CASLAGAYNEQFF